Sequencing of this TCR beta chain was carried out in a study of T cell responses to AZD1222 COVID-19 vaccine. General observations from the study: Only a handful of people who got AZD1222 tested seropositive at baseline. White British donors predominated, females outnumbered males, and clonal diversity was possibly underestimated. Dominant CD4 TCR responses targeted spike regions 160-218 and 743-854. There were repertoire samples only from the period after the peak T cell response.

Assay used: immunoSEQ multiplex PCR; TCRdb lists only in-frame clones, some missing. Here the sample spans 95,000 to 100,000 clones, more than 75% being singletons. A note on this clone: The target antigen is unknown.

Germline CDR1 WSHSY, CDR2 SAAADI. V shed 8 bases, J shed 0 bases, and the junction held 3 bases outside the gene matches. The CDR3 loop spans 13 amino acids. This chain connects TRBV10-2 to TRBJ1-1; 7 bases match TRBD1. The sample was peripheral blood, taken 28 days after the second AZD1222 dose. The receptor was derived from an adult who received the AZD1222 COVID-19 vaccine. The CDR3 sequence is CASARGMNTEAFF. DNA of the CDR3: TGCGCCAGCGCCAGGGGGATGAACACTGAAGCTTTCTTT.